This TCR beta chain was captured in a study of blood T cells in healthy people across ages. Study findings and constraints: Naive and antigen-experienced cells were not separated, limiting conclusive comparison.

As regards this clonotype: Its specificity is not known. A read error may account for a junction end that differs from germline.

Together with a sample-barcoded 5' primer, a J-beta primer mix was included in a second PCR lasting roughly 6 to 12 cycles. Each cDNA molecule carried a tag from a template-switch adaptor that contained 12 random nucleotides. Samples each returned at least 2.5 million CDR3-containing paired-end reads. TCRdb analysed the 5' RACE reads with MiXCR anew, one entry per CDR3 protein. The data contain about 760,000 distinct CDR3 sequences, 20% to 25% of them seen just once; the ten biggest clones take up around 9.2%. The CDR3 covers 16 residues. From germline, CDR1 is MGHDK and CDR2 SYGVNS. These data also featured in a second study, about T cells of mothers and their children.

V is TRBV25-1 and J is TRBJ1-4; 8 bases fit TRBD1. The specimen sequenced was blood. The sequence came from a boy between 10 and 17 years old in good health. The CDR3 is CTSSDTSRDRNEKLFF. In DNA form, the CDR3 reads TGTACCAGCAGTGACACTAGTCGGGACAGGAATGAAAAACTGTTTTTT.